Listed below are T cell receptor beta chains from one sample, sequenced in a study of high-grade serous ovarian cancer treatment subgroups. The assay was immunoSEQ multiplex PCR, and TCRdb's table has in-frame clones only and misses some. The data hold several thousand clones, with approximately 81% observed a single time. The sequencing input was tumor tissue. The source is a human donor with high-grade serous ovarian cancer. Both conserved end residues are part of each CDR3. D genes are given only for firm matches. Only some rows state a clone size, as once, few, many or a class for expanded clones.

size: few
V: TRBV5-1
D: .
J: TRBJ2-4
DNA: TGCGCCAGCAGTTCCTCCGGGGTCAAAAACATTCAGTACTTC
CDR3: CASSSSGVKNIQYF

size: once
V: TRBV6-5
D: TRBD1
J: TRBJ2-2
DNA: TGTGCCAGTAACAGGGGTCTGAACACCGGGGAGCTGTTTTTT
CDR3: CASNRGLNTGELFF

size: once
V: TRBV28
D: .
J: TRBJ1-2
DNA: TGTGCCAGCACCCCCCCCCGAGGGCCAAACACCTTC
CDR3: CASTPPRGPNTF

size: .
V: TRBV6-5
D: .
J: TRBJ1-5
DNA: TGTGCCAGCTCACGGTTGCGCAATCAGCCCCAGCATTTT
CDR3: CASSRLRNQPQHF

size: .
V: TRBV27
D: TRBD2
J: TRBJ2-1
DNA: TGTGCCAGCGCCTTACTAGCGGGGGATTACAATGAGCAGTTCTTC
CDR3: CASALLAGDYNEQFF

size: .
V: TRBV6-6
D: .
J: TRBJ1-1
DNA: TGTGCCAGCAGTTATGGAGGGCTTAGGACTGAAGCTTTCTTT
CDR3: CASSYGGLRTEAFF

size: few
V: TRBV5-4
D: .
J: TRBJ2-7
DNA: TGTGCCAGCAGCTTTCAGGGCAGATGGGAGGACGAGCAGTACTTC
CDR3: CASSFQGRWEDEQYF

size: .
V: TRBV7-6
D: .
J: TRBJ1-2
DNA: TGTGCCAGCAGCCCACCCCCCTATGGCTACACCTTC
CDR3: CASSPPPYGYTF

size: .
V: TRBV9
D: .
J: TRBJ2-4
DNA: TGTGCCAGCAGCGTAGTGGACACGAGCCTGGTTCAGTACTTC
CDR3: CASSVVDTSLVQYF

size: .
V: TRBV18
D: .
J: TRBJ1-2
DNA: TGTGCCAGCTCACCAATGGGCCCAACGGGGAGGGATGGCTACACCTTC
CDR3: CASSPMGPTGRDGYTF

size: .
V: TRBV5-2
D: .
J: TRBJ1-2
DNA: TGTGCCAGCAGCTTGGACATCACCCGGAACTATGGCTACACCTTC
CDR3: CASSLDITRNYGYTF

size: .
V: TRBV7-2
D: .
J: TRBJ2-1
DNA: TGTGCCAGCAGCTTAGGTGTCCCGGAGCAGTTCTTC
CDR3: CASSLGVPEQFF

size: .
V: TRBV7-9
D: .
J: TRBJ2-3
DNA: TGTGCCAGCAGCTTATGGGGGGCCGCCCCCACAGATACGCAGTATTTT
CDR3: CASSLWGAAPTDTQYF

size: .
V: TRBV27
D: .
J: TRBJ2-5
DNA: TGTGCCAGCAGCCTTAGGCCACTGACTAGAATCTTCCAAGAGACCCAGTACTTC
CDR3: CASSLRPLTRIFQETQYF

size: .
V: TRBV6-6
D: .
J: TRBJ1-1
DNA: TGTGCCAGCAGTTACGAAATAAATTCTGAAGCTTTCTTT
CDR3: CASSYEINSEAFF

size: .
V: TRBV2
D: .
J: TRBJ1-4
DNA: TGTGCCAGCAAACAAGATCAGCTGAATGAAAAACTGTTTTTT
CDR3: CASKQDQLNEKLFF

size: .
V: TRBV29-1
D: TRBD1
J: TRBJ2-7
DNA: TGCAGCGTTGGAGCGACAGGGCGGTACGAGCAGTACTTC
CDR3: CSVGATGRYEQYF

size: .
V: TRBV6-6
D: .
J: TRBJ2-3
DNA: TGTGCCAGCAGTTTTGACACAGATACGCAGTATTTT
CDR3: CASSFDTDTQYF

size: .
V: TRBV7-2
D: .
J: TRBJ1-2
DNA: TGTGCCAGCAGCTTAGAGTTGGGATCTGGCTATGGCTACACCTTC
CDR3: CASSLELGSGYGYTF

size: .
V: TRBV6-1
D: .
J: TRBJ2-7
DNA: TGTGCCAGCAGCAGCGGGCTAAGCTCCTACGAGCAGTACTTC
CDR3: CASSSGLSSYEQYF

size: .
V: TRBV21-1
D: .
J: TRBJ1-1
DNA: TGTGCCAGCAGCAAAAACCGGACAGCGCCGAACACTGAAGCTTTCTTT
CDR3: CASSKNRTAPNTEAFF

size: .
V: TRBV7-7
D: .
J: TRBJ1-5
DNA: TGTGCTAGCACCCCGAGGCAGGGAAGCAATCAGCCCCAGCATTTT
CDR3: CASTPRQGSNQPQHF

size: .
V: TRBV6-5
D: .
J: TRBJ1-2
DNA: TGTGCCAGCAGTTGGGGTCGACAGTGGGGCTACACCTTC
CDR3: CASSWGRQWGYTF

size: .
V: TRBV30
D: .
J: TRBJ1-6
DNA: TGTGCCTGGATTAGGGGTTTTGGGTCGCCCCTCCACTTT
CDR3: CAWIRGFGSPLHF

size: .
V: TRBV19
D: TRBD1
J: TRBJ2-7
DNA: TGTGCCAGTAGTATCGACAGGGCTATGAACGAGCAGTACTTC
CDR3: CASSIDRAMNEQYF

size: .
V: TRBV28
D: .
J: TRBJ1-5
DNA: TGTGCCAGCAGTCAATTAGCCGGCTTTAATCAGCCCCAGCATTTT
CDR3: CASSQLAGFNQPQHF

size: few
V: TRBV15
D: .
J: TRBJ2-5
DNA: TGTGCCACCAGCAGAGATCGCTTCGCCCAAGAGACCCAGTACTTC
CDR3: CATSRDRFAQETQYF

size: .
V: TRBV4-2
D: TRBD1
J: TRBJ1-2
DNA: TGTGCCAGCAGTCAACGGGACAGCAACAACTATGGCTACACCTTC
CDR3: CASSQRDSNNYGYTF

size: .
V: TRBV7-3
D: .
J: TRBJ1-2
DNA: TGTGCCAGCAGCTTAACCGGGAGTATAGGGTCTTCCGGCTACACCTTC
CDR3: CASSLTGSIGSSGYTF

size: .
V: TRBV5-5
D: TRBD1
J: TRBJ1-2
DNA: TGTGCCAGCAGCTCCCAAACAGGGGGCGCTAACTATGGCTACACCTTC
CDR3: CASSSQTGGANYGYTF

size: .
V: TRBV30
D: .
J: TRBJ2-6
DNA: TGTGCCTGGAGGAGTTCTGGGGCCAACGTCCTGACTTTC
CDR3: CAWRSSGANVLTF

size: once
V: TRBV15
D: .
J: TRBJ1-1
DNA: TGTGCCACCAGCGAGCGGGGGGGGACTGAAGCTTTCTTT
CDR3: CATSERGGTEAFF

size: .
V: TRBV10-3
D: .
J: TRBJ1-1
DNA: TGTGCCATCAGAGATACAGGGAACACTGAAGCTTTCTTT
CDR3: CAIRDTGNTEAFF

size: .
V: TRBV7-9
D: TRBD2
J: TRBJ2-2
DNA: TGTGCCAGCGAGAAGAGCGGGGGGAACACCGGGGAGCTGTTTTTT
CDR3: CASEKSGGNTGELFF

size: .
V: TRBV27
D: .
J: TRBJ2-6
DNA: TGTGCCACCAAGCTGGCGGGGGCCGGGAATGGGGCCAACGTCCTGACTTTC
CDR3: CATKLAGAGNGANVLTF

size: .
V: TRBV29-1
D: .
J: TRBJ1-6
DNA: TGCAGCGTTGCCGACGGGTATAATTCACCCCTCCACTTT
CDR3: CSVADGYNSPLHF

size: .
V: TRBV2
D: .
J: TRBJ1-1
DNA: TGTGCCAGCAGTGCGGACGGGAACACTGAAGCTTTCTTT
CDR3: CASSADGNTEAFF

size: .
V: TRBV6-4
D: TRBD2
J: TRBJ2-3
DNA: TGTGCCAGCAGTAAAAGAGCGGGGGGCTACACAGATACGCAGTATTTT
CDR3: CASSKRAGGYTDTQYF

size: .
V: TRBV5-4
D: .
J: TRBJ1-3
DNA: TGTGCCAGCAGCCGTGGACAGCCCGCCAACACCATATATTTT
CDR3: CASSRGQPANTIYF

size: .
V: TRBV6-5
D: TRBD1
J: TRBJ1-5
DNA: TGTGCCAGCAGATGGACAGGAGAGAGCAATCAGCCCCAGCATTTT
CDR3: CASRWTGESNQPQHF

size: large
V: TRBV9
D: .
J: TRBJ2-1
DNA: TGTGCCAGCAGCGTAGAAGGGGGATACTACAATGAGCAGTTCTTC
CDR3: CASSVEGGYYNEQFF

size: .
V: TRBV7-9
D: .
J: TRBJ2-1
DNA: TGTGCCAGCAGCTCCCGTTTTGTAGGGAGTAATTTGGGGAATGAGCAGTTCTTC
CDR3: CASSSRFVGSNLGNEQFF

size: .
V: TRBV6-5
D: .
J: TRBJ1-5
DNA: TGTGCCAGCAGTCCTTCGACAGGTGATTATCAGCCCCAGCATTTT
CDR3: CASSPSTGDYQPQHF